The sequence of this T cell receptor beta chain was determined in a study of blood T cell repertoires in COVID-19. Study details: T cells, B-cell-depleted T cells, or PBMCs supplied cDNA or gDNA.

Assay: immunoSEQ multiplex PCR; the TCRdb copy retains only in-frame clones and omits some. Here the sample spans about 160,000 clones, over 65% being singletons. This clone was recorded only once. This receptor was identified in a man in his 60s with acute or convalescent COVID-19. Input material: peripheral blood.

The CDR3 region is CASSFSGQSYEQYF. The CDR3 DNA sequence: TGCGCCAGCAGCTTTTCAGGGCAGTCCTACGAGCAGTACTTC. The chain couples TRBV5-1 to TRBJ2-7, with D possibly being TRBD1 (5 bases). The CDR3 runs 14 residues. CDR1 SGHRS and CDR2 YFSETQ come from the germline V gene. The V and J ends lost 2 bases and 1 base respectively, with 10 bases between them.